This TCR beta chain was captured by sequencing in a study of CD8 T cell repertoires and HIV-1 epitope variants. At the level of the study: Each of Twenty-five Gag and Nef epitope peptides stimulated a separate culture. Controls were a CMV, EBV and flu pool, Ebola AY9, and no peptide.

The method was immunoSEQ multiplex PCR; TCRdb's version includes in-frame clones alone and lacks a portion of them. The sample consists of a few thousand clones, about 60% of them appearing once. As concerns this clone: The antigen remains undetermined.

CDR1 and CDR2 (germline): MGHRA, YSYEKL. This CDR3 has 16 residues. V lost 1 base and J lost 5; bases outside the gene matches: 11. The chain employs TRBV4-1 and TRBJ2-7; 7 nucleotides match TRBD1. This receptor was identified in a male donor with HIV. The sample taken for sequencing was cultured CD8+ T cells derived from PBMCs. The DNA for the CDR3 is TGCGCCAGCAGCCAAGGGATCGACAGGGTGGACAACGAGCAGTACTTC. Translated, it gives CASSQGIDRVDNEQYF.